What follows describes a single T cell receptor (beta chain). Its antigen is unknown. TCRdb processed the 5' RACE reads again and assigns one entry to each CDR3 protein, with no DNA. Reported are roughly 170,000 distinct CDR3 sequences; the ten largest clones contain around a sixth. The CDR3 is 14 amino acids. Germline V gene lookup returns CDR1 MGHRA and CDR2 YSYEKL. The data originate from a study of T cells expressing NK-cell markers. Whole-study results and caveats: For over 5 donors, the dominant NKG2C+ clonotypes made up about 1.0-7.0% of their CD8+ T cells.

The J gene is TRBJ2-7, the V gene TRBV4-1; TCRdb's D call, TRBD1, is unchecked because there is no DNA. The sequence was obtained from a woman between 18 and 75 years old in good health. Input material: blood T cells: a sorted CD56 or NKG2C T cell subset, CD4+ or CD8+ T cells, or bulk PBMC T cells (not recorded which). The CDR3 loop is CASSQGQFSYEQYF.